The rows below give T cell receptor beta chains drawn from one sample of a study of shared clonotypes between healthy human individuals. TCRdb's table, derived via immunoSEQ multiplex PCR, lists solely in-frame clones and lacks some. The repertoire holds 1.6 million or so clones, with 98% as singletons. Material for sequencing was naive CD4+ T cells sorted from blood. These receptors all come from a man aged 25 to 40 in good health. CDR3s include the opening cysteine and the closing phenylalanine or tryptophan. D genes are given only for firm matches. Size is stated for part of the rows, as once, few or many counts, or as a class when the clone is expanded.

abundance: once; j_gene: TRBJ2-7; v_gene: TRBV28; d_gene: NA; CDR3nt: TGTGCCAGCAGTTCCCCGGGGGCCTACGAGCAGTACTTC; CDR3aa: CASSSPGAYEQYF
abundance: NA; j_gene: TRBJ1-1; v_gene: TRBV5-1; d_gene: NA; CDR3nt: TGCGCCAGCAGCTCAGTGAGGGGTGGCACTGAAGCTTTCTTT; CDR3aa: CASSSVRGGTEAFF
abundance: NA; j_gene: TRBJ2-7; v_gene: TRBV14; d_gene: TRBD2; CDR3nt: TGTGCCAGCAGCCAAAGACCGGGACTAGCGGCCTACGAGCAGTACTTC; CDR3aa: CASSQRPGLAAYEQYF
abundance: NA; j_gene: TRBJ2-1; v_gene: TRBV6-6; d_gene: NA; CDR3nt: TGTGCCAGCAGTGGGGTATGGGTCAATGAGCAGTTCTTC; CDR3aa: CASSGVWVNEQFF
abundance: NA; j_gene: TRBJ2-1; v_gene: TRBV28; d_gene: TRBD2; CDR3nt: TGTGCCAGCAGTAGGACTAGCGGGACTAATGAGCAGTTCTTC; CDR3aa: CASSRTSGTNEQFF
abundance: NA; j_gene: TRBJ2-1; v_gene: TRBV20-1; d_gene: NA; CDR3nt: TGCAGTGCTGGAAGGGCCGATGAGCAGTTCTTC; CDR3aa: CSAGRADEQFF
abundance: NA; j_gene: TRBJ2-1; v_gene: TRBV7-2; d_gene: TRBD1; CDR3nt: TGTGCCAGCAGCTTATTACAGGGGGCGAATGAGCAGTTCTTC; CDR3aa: CASSLLQGANEQFF
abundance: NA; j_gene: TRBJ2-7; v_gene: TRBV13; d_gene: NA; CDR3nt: TGTGCCAGCAGCTTCGACCGCCTGGGGGGCTACGAGCAGTACTTC; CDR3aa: CASSFDRLGGYEQYF
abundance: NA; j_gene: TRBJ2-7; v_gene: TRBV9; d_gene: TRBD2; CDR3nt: TGTGCCAGCAGCCAGGGGACTAGCGGGAGTCACGAGCAGTACTTC; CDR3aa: CASSQGTSGSHEQYF
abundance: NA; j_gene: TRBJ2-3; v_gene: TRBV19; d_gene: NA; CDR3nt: TGTGCCAGTAGTGGCGGGCTAGCCCAGAGGATAGATACGCAGTATTTT; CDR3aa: CASSGGLAQRIDTQYF
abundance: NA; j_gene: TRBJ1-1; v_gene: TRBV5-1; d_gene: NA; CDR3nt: TGCGCCAGCCGAACGGGGAGCTTGAACACTGAAGCTTTCTTT; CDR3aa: CASRTGSLNTEAFF
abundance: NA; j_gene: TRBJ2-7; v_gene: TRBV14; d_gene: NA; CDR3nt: TGTGCCAGCAGCCGATTCTCGAGGGGGATGAGCTCCTACGAGCAGTACTTC; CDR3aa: CASSRFSRGMSSYEQYF
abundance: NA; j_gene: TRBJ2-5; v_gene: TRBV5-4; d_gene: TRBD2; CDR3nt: TGTGCCGGGGGGGCAGCGGGAGTAGTAGAGACCCAGTACTTC; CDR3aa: CAGGAAGVVETQYF
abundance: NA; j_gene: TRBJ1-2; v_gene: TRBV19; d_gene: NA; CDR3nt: TGTGCCAGTAGGTTTAGGAGCATCTATGGCTACACCTTC; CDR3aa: CASRFRSIYGYTF
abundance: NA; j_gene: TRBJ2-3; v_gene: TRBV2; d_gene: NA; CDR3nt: TGTGCCAGCAGTCAACAGCATACGCAGTATTTT; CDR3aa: CASSQQHTQYF
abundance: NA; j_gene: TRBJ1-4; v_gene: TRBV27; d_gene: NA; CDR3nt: TGTGCCAGCAGTTTAGGTGGAGAAACTAATGAAAAACTGTTTTTT; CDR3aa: CASSLGGETNEKLFF
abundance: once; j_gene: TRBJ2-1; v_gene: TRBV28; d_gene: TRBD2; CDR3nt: TGTGCCACCGGGCGGGAGAGCTTATTCTTC; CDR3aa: CATGRESLFF
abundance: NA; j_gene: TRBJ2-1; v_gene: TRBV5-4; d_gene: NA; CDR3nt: TGTGCCAGCAGCTTGAAGGACGGAGCCCCCTACAATGAGCAGTTCTTC; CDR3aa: CASSLKDGAPYNEQFF
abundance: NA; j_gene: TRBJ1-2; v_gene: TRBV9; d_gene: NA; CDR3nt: TGTGCCAGCAGCGTCATGACAGGTCCTATGAAAGGCTACACCTTC; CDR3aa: CASSVMTGPMKGYTF
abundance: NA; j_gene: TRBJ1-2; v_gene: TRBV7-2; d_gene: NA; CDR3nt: TGTGCCAGCACCCCAGCGGGGGGGTATGGCTACACCTTC; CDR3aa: CASTPAGGYGYTF
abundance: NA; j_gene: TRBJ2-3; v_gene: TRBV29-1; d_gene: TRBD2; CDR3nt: TGCAGCGCCCTAGCGGGGGGCACAGATACGCAGTATTTT; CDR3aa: CSALAGGTDTQYF
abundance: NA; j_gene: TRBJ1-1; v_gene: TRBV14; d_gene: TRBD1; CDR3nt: TGTGCCAGCAGCCCCGGACAGGGACGGTACGCTTTCTTT; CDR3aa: CASSPGQGRYAFF
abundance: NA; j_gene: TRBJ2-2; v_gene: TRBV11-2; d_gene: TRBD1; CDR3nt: TGTGCCAGCAGCTTCCCTCAGGGGGCATGGGCCGGGGAGCTGTTTTTT; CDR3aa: CASSFPQGAWAGELFF
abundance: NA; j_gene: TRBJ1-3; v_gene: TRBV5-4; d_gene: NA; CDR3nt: TGTGCCAGCAGCTTTAAAGGCTCTGGAAACACCATATATTTT; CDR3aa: CASSFKGSGNTIYF
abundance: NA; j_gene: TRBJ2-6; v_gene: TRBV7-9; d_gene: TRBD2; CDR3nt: TGTGCCAGCAGCCCCCGGACTAGCGGGAGTCTCTCTGGGGCCAACGTCCTGACTTTC; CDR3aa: CASSPRTSGSLSGANVLTF
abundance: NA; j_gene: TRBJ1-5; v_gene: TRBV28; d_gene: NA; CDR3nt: TGTGCCAGCATTGGCCACGGCAATCAGCCCCAGCATTTT; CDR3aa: CASIGHGNQPQHF
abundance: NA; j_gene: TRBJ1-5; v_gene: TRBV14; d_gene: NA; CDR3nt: TGTGCCAGCAGCCAAGGGCGGTCTGATCAGCCCCAGCATTTT; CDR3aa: CASSQGRSDQPQHF
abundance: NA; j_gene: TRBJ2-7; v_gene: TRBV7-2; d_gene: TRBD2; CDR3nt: TGTGCCAGCAGCTCGGGACTAGCGGGAACGGGACGGGAGCAGTACTTC; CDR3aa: CASSSGLAGTGREQYF
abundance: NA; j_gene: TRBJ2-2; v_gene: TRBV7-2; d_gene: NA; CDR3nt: TGTGCCAGCAGCTTAGCGCGTCTAAACACCGGGGAGCTGTTTTTT; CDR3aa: CASSLARLNTGELFF
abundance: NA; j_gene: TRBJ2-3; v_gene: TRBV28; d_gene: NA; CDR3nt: TGTGCCAGCAGTTTAACGGGGTTCACAGATACGCAGTATTTT; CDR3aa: CASSLTGFTDTQYF
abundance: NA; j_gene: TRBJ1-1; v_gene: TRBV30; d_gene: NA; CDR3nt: TGTGCCTGGAGTGTACCTGGGATTAACACTGAAGCTTTCTTT; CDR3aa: CAWSVPGINTEAFF
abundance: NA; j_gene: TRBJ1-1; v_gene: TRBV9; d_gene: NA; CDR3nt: TGTGCCAGCAGCGTAGAGATAGAAGGGGGAGCTTTCTTT; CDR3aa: CASSVEIEGGAFF
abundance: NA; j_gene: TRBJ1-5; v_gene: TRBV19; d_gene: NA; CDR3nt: TGTGCCAGCAACACAGCGAGTCAGCCCCAGCATTTT; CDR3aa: CASNTASQPQHF
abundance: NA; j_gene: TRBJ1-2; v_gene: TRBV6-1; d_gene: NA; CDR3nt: TGTGCCAGCAACTTGGACAGTAACTATGGCTACACCTTC; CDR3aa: CASNLDSNYGYTF
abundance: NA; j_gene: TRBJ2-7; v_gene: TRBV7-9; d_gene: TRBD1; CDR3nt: TGTGCCAGCAGCTTAGGCCGGGACAGGGGCTACGAGCAGTACTTC; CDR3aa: CASSLGRDRGYEQYF
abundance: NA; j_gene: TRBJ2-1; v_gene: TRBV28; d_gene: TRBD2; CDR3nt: TGTGCCAGCCTATCTAGCGGCCGCCTTTTGACCTTAGGCAATGAGCAGTTCTTC; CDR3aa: CASLSSGRLLTLGNEQFF
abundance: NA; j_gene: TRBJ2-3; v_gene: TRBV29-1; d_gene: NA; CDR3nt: TGCATTGTACGAGGGGATACGCAGTATTTT; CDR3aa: CIVRGDTQYF
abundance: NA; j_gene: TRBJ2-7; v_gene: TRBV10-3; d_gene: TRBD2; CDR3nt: TGTGCCATCAGTGAGGGAGGAGCGGGGAGCTCCTACGAGCAGTACTTC; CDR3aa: CAISEGGAGSSYEQYF
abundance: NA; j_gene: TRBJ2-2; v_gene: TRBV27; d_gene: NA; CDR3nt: TGTGCCAGCAGTTTATCGATTGGGTTAAGGGGAGTGAACACCGGGGAGCTGTTTTTT; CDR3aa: CASSLSIGLRGVNTGELFF
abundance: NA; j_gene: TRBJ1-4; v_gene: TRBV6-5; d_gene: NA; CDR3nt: TGTGCCAGCAGTTACCGCGGGGTGGTGGATGAAAAACTGTTTTTT; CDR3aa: CASSYRGVVDEKLFF
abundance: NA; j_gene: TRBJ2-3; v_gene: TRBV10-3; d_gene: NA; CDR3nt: TGTGCCATCTCTGGTTCGCCTTACACAGATACGCAGTATTTT; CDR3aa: CAISGSPYTDTQYF
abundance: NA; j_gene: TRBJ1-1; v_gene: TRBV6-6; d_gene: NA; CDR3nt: TGTGCCAGCAGTTACTCAGGACAGAAGAACACTGAAGCTTTCTTT; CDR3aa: CASSYSGQKNTEAFF
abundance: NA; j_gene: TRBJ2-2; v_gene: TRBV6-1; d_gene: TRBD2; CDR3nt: TGTGCCAGCAGTGCCACGGCGGGGGGGCGCACCGGGGAGCTGTTTTTT; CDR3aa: CASSATAGGRTGELFF
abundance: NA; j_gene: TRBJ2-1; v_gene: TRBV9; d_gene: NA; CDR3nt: TGTGCCAGCAGCGCGTCGGGCCCCGAGGAGCAGTTCTTC; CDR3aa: CASSASGPEEQFF
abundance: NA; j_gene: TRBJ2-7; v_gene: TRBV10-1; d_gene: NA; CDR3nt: TGCGCCAGCAGTGATGGACCATTTGACGATAGCGGAATACACTACGAGCAGTACTTC; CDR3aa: CASSDGPFDDSGIHYEQYF
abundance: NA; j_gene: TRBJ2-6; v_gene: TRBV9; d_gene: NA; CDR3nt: TGTGCCAGCAGCGTAGCCCCGTGGGGGGCCAACGTCCTGACTTTC; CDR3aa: CASSVAPWGANVLTF
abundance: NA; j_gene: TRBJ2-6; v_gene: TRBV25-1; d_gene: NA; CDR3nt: TGTGCCAGCAGTGAAAGGAGGAGCTCTGGGGCCAACGTCCTGACTTTC; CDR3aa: CASSERRSSGANVLTF
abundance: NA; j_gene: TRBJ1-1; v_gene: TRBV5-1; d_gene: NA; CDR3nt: TGCGCCAGCAGCCCCGATGGTTCCCGAGGCTCTGAAGCTTTCTTT; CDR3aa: CASSPDGSRGSEAFF
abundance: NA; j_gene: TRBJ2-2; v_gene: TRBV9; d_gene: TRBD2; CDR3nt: TGTGCCAGCAGCGTAGCTGGGAGGGCCACCGGGGAGCTGTTTTTT; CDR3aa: CASSVAGRATGELFF
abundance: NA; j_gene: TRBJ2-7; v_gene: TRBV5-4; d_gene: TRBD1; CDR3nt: TGTGCCAGCAGCGGGACAGTCCGGGGCACAACCTACGAGCAGTACTTC; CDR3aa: CASSGTVRGTTYEQYF